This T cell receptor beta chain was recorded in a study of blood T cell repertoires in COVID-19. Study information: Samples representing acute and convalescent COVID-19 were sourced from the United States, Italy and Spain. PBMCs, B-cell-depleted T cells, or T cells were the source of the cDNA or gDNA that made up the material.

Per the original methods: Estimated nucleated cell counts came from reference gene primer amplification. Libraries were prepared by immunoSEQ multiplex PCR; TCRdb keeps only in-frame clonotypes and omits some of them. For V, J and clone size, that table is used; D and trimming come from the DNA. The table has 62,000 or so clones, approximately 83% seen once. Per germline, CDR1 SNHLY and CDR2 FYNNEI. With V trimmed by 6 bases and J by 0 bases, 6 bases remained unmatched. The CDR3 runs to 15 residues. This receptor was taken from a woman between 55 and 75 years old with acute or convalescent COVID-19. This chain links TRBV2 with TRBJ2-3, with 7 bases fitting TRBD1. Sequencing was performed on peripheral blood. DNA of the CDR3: TGTGCCAGCAGGTCGACAGGGCGGAGCACAGATACGCAGTATTTT. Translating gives CASRSTGRSTDTQYF.